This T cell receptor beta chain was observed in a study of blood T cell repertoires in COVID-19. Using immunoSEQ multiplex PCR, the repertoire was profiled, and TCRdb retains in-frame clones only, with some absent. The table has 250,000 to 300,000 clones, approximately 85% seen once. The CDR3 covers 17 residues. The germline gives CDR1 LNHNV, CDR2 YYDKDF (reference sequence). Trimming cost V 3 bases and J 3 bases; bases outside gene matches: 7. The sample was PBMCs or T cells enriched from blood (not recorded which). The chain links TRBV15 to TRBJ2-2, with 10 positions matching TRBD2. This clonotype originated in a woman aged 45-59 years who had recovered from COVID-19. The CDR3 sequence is CATSREREGVDTGELFF. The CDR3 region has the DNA TGTGCCACCAGCAGGGAGCGGGAGGGCGTGGACACCGGGGAGCTGTTTTTT.